This section outlines one TCR beta chain sequence together with its context. Its cognate antigen is unknown. The time point is: week 23, last vaccination. With topical imiquimod, each dose of the vaccine consisted of 300 ug of mutant IDH1 20-mer peptide. The table came from immunoSEQ multiplex PCR; TCRdb's copy has only in-frame clones and leaves some out. Among about 72,000 clones listed, 84% were seen once. This specimen belongs to a study of a mutant IDH1 vaccine in newly diagnosed glioma. V lost 5 bases and J lost 0, with 16 bases in between. The length of the CDR3 is 16 residues. The germline gives CDR1 SGHVS, CDR2 FNYEAQ.

The sequencing here drew on PBMCs, taken from a glioma patient whose treatment included an IDH1 peptide vaccine. The chain uses TRBV7-6 and TRBJ1-1; weak D call: TRBD1 (5 bases). The TCR sequence derives from a man between 18 and 35 years old with glioma. CDR3 DNA sequence: TGTGCCAGCAGCCTCCCGCGGGGGGGAATGAACACTGAAGCTTTCTTT. Amino acid sequence: CASSLPRGGMNTEAFF.